The clone carrying this T cell receptor beta chain turned up a few times. Antigen specificity is unknown. This sample stems from a study of vaccination and CD4 T cells after COVID-19. Study summary: Overlapping peptides of the spike proteins of SARS-CoV-2, HCoV-NL63, HCoV-OC43 and HCoV-229E were used for cell stimulation.

Documented treatment: roughly nine-day PBMC culture with coronavirus spike peptide pools or control peptides (ViraFEST assay). An Oncomine TCR Beta short-read assay was used to sequence the DNA from cultured CD4+ T cells. One entry per CDR3 protein, called by TCRdb with MiXCR from the PCR reads. The sample has over 8,000 distinct CDR3 sequences, more than 20% seen once. Germline CDR1 reads LNHDA; CDR2 reads SQIVND (reference sequence). Trimming removed 5 bases from V and 6 bases from J; junction bases left unmatched: 5. The CDR3 runs to 15 residues. The sequencing sample was made of cultured CD4+ T cells from blood. This chain joins TRBV19 and TRBJ1-5; 12 bases fit TRBD1. This receptor was obtained from a human donor with COVID-19. The CDR3 sequence is CASSAGTGGLQPQHF. The DNA of the CDR3 is TGTGCCAGTAGTGCGGGGACAGGGGGCCTTCAGCCCCAGCATTTT.